Listed below are T cell receptor beta chains from one sample, sequenced in a study of T cell responses to AZD1222 COVID-19 vaccine. Using immunoSEQ multiplex PCR, the repertoire was profiled, and TCRdb retains in-frame clones only, with some absent. Here the sample spans nearly 100,000 clones, 88% being singletons. Sample: peripheral blood, taken on day 0 of AZD1222 vaccination. The receptors originated from an adult in good health. The CDR3 runs from the conserved cysteine through the conserved F or W. A D gene is named only where the DNA matches it firmly. Only some rows state a clone size, as once, few, many or a class for expanded clones.

v_gene	j_gene	d_gene	abundance	CDR3nt	CDR3aa
TRBV15	TRBJ1-5	TRBD1	NA	TGTGCCACCAGCCAGGGGGTTAACAATCAGCCCCAGCATTTT	CATSQGVNNQPQHF
TRBV4-2	TRBJ1-2	NA	once	TGTGCCAGCAGCCAATCCGGGGACGGGATCTTGGGCTACACCTTC	CASSQSGDGILGYTF
TRBV7-6	TRBJ1-3	NA	NA	TGTGCCAGCAGCTTAGAGGGGGGAACCTCTGGAAACACCATATATTTT	CASSLEGGTSGNTIYF
TRBV6-5	TRBJ1-2	NA	NA	TGTGCCAGCAGTTACTCGGCTCTCGGGGACTATGGCTACACCTTC	CASSYSALGDYGYTF
TRBV2	TRBJ1-1	NA	NA	TGTGCCAGCAGTCACTCCACCACTGAAGCTTTCTTT	CASSHSTTEAFF
TRBV6-1	TRBJ1-2	NA	NA	TGTGCCAGCAGTGAAATTCAAGAGATCTATGGCTACACCTTC	CASSEIQEIYGYTF
TRBV30	TRBJ1-6	NA	NA	TGTGCCTGGAGTGTAACATGGAATTCACCCCTCCACTTT	CAWSVTWNSPLHF
TRBV5-6	TRBJ1-3	NA	NA	TGTGCCAGCAGCTTGGGGACGTACCCTGGAAACACCATATATTTT	CASSLGTYPGNTIYF
TRBV24-1	TRBJ2-7	TRBD1	NA	TGTGCCACCAGTGGGACAGGGATCCACGAGCAGTACTTC	CATSGTGIHEQYF
TRBV19	TRBJ2-7	NA	NA	TGTGCCAGTAGTACGAAAGGGGGTTCGACCTACGAGCAGTACTTC	CASSTKGGSTYEQYF
TRBV6-5	TRBJ1-4	TRBD1	NA	TGTGCCAGCTCCAGGGGGCAGCAGGAAAAACTGTTTTTT	CASSRGQQEKLFF
TRBV12-3/TRBV12-4	TRBJ1-4	TRBD1	NA	TGTGCCAGCAGTCGGGACAGACGGGAAAAACTGTTTTTT	CASSRDRREKLFF
TRBV27	TRBJ1-6	TRBD1	NA	TGTGCCAGCAGTTGGGACAGGGTTAATTCACCCCTCCACTTT	CASSWDRVNSPLHF
TRBV5-1	TRBJ1-2	NA	NA	TGCGCCAGCAGCCGAACCGGGACCGCAGCTAACTATGGCTACACCTTC	CASSRTGTAANYGYTF
TRBV6-5	TRBJ2-5	NA	NA	TGTGCCAGCGGTTGGCGTGGAGAGACCCAGTACTTC	CASGWRGETQYF
TRBV7-2	TRBJ1-2	NA	NA	TGTGCCAGCAGCTTAAGACAGCCCTTTGATGGCTACACCTTC	CASSLRQPFDGYTF
TRBV4-2	TRBJ1-1	NA	NA	TGTGCCAGCAGCCAAGATAGGGTGAACACTGAAGCTTTCTTT	CASSQDRVNTEAFF
TRBV2	TRBJ2-5	TRBD1	NA	TGTGCCAGCAGTCGGGACAGGGAGACCCAGTACTTC	CASSRDRETQYF